The entry below describes one T cell receptor (beta chain). These data come from a study of blood T cell repertoires in COVID-19. Clones were sequenced by immunoSEQ multiplex PCR, and TCRdb holds only the in-frame ones, with some missing. The sample yields under 200,000 clones, around four fifths seen once. This clonotype was sampled from a woman older than 75 with acute or convalescent COVID-19. The sequenced sample was peripheral blood.

The CDR3, as DNA: TGTGCCAGCAGTTTACAGGGATTTAATGAAAAACTGTTTTTT. It is translated as CASSLQGFNEKLFF. This chain uses TRBV2 with TRBJ1-4; a possible D gene is TRBD1 (6 bases). Per germline, CDR1 SNHLY and CDR2 FYNNEI. Trimming took off 5 bases at V and 4 bases at J, with 11 bases between the two ends. The CDR3 has 14 amino acids.